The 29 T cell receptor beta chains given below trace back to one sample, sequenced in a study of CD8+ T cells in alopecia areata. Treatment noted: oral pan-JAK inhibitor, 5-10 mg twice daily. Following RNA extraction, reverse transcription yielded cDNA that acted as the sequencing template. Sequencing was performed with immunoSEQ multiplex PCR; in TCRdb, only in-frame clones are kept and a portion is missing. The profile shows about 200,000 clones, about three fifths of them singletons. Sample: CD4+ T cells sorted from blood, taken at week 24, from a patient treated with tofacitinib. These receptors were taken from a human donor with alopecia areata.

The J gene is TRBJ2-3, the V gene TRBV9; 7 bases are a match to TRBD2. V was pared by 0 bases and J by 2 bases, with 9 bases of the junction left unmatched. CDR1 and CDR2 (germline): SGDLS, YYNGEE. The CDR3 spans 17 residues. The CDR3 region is CASSVAGRLADTDTQYF. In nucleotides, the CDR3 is TGTGCCAGCAGCGTAGCGGGGAGGCTAGCGGACACAGATACGCAGTATTTT.

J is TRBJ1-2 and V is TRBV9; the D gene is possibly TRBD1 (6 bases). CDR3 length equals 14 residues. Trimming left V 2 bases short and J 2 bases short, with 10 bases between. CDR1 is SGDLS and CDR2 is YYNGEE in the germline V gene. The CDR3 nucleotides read TGTGCCAGCAGCGTCCTGGGACAAAACTATGGCTACACCTTC. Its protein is CASSVLGQNYGYTF.

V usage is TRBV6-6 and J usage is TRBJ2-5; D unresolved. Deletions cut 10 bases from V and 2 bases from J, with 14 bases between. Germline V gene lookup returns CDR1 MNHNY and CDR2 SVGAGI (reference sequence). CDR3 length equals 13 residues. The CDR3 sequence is CATHNSLQETQYF. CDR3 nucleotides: TGTGCCACCCATAACAGCCTTCAAGAGACCCAGTACTTC.

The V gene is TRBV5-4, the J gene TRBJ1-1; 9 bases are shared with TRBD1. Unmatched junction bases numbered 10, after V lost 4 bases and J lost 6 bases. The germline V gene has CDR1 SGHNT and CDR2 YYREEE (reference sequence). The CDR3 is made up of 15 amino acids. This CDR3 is CASSPQGTGIPEAFF. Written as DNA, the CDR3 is TGTGCCAGCAGCCCGCAGGGGACAGGGATCCCTGAAGCTTTCTTT.

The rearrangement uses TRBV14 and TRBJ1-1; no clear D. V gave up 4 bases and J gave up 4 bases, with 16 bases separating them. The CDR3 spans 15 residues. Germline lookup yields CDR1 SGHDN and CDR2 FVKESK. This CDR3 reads CASSPILSRGTEAFF. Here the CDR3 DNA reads TGTGCCAGCAGCCCAATATTGTCGCGGGGCACTGAAGCTTTCTTT.

The CDR3 DNA follows: TGTGCCAGCAGTGGAAGTTCCTACGAGCAGTACTTC. Translated, it gives CASSGSSYEQYF. J is TRBJ2-7 and V is TRBV25-1; D not certain. V gave up 4 bases and J gave up 1 base, with 5 bases separating them. The length of the CDR3 is 12 residues. CDR1 and CDR2 (germline): MGHDK, SYGVNS.

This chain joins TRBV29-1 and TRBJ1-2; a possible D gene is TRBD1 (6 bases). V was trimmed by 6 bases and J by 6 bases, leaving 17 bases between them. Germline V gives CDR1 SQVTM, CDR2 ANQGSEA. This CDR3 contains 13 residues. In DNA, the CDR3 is TGCAGCGTCGACGGGGGGGGACAACATGGCTACACCTTC. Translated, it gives CSVDGGGQHGYTF. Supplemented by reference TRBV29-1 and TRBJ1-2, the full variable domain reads SAVISQKPSRDICQRGTSLTIQCQVDSQVTMMFWYRQQPGQSLTLIATANQGSEATYESGFVIDKFPISRPNLTFSTLTVSNMSPEDSSIYLCSVDGGGQHGYTFGSGTRLTVV.

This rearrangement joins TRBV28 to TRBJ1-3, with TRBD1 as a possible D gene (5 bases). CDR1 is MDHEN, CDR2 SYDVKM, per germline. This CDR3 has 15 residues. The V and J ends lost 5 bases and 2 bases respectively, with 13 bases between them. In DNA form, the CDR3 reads TGTGCCAGCAGTCCCGACAGTAGGGCTGGAAACACCATATATTTT. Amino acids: CASSPDSRAGNTIYF.

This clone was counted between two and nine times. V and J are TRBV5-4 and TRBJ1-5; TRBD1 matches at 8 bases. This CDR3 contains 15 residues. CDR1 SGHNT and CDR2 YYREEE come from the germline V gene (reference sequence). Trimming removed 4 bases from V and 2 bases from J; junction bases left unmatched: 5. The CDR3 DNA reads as TGTGCCAGCAGCCAGGGGACAGGCCGCAATCAGCCCCAGCATTTT. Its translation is CASSQGTGRNQPQHF.

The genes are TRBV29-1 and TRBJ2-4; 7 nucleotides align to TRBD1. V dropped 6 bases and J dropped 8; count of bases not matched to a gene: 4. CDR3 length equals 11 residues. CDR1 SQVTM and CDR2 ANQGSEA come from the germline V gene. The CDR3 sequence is CSVTGWDIQYF. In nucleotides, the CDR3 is TGCAGCGTGACAGGGTGGGACATTCAGTACTTC.

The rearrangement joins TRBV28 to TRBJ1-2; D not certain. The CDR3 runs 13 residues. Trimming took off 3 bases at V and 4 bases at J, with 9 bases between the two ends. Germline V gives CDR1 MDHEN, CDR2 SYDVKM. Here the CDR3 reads CASSLRATYGYTF. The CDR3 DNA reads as TGTGCCAGCAGTTTGAGGGCTACCTATGGCTACACCTTC.

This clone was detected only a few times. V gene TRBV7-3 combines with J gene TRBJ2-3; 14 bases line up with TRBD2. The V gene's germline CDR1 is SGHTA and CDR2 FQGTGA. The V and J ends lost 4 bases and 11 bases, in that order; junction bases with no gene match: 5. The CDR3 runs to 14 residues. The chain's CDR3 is CASSSGLAGGQQYF. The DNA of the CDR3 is TGTGCCAGCAGCTCTGGACTAGCGGGGGGACAGCAGTATTTT.

CDR3 DNA sequence: TGTGCCAGCAGCCAAGAGCTGGTATATAGCAATCAGCCCCAGCATTTT. Translated: CASSQELVYSNQPQHF. The chain uses TRBV4-2 and TRBJ1-5; D is undetermined. The V gene's germline CDR1 is LGHNA and CDR2 YNFKEQ. CDR3 length: 16 amino acids. V was pared by 0 bases and J by 0 bases, with 9 bases between.

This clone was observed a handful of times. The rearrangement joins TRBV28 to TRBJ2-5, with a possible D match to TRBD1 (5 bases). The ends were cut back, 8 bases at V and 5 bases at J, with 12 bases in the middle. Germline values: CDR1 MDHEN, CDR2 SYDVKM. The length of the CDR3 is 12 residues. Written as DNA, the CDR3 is TGTGCCAGCGGGGCTATTGGGGAGACCCAGTACTTC. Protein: CASGAIGETQYF. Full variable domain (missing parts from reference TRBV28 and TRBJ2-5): DVKVTQSSRYLVKRTGEKVFLECVQDMDHENMFWYRQDPGLGLRLIYFSYDVKMKEKGDIPEGYSVSREKKERFSLILESASTNQTSMYLCASGAIGETQYFGPGTRLLVL.

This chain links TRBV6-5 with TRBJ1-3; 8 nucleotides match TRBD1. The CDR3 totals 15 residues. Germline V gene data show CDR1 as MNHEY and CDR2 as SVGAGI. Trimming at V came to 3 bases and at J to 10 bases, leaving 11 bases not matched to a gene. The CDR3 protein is CASSYYTGGNPTIYF. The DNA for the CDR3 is TGTGCCAGCAGTTATTACACAGGGGGAAACCCGACCATATATTTT.

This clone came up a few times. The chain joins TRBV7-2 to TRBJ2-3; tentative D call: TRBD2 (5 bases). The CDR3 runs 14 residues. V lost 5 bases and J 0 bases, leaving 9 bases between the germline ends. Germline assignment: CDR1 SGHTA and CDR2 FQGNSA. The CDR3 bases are TGTGCCAGCAGCGTGACTACTAGCACAGATACGCAGTATTTT. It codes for CASSVTTSTDTQYF.

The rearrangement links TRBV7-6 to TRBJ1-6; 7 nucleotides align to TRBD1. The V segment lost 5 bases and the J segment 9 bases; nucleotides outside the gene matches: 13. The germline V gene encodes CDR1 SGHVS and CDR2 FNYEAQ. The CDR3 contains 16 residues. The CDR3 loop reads CASSLGRGRYGSPLHF. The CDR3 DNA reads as TGTGCCAGCAGCCTCGGGAGGGGGCGCTACGGTTCACCCCTCCACTTT.

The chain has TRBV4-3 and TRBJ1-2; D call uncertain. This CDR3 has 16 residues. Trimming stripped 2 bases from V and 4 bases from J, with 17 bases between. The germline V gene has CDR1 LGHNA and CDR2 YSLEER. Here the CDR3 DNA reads TGCGCCAGCAGCCAATCTCCAACAGAGACCTTCTATGGCTACACCTTC. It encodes CASSQSPTETFYGYTF.

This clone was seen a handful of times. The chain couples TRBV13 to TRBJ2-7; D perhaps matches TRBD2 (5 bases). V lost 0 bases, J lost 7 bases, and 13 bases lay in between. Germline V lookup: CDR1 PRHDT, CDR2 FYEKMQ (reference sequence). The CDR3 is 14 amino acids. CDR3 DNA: TGTGCCAGCAGCTTAGGACTAGATTTGGGGGAGCAGTACTTC. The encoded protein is CASSLGLDLGEQYF.

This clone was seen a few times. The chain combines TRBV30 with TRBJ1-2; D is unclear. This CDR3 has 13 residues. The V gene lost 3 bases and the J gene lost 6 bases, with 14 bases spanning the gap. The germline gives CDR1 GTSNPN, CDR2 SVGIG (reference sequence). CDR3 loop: CAWREVVRDGYTF. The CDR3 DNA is TGTGCCTGGAGGGAGGTCGTCCGGGATGGCTACACCTTC.

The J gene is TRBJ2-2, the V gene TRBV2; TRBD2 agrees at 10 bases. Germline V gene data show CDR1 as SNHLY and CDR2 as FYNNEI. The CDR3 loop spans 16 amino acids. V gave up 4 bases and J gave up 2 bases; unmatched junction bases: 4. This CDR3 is CASSVPSGGNTGELFF. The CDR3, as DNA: TGTGCCAGCAGTGTCCCTAGCGGGGGAAACACCGGGGAGCTGTTTTTT.

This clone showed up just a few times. As DNA, the CDR3 is TGTGCCAGCAGCTCACGGACTGGCACAGATACGCAGTATTTT. It specifies CASSSRTGTDTQYF. The chain joins TRBV11-2 to TRBJ2-3, with D maybe TRBD2 (5 bases). CDR3 length: 14 amino acids. V was clipped by 4 bases and J by 1 base, with 9 bases between them. Germline loops: CDR1 SGHAT, CDR2 FQNNGV.

DNA for the CDR3: TGTGCCAGCAGCGCGAGCGGGGGGAGCTCCTACGAGCAGTACTTC. Translated: CASSASGGSSYEQYF. The rearrangement uses TRBV9 and TRBJ2-7, with TRBD2 matching over 9 bases. The CDR3 is made up of 15 amino acids. CDR1 SGDLS and CDR2 YYNGEE come from the germline V gene. V shed 3 bases, J shed 0 bases, and the junction held 4 bases outside the gene matches.

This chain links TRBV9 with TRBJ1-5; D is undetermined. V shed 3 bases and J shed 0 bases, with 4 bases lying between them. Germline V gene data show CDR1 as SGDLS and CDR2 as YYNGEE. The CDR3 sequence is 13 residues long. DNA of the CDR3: TGTGCCAGCAGCGCAAGTAGCAATCAGCCCCAGCATTTT. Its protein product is CASSASSNQPQHF.

For the CDR3, the DNA is TGTGCCTGGGCCACAGGGGGACGATACGAGCAGTACTTC. It translates to CAWATGGRYEQYF. The rearrangement joins TRBV30 to TRBJ2-7, with 8 positions matching TRBD1. Germline loops: CDR1 GTSNPN, CDR2 SVGIG (reference sequence). The CDR3 loop spans 13 amino acids. V trimming: 5 bases; J trimming: 4 bases; junction bases outside the gene matches: 7.

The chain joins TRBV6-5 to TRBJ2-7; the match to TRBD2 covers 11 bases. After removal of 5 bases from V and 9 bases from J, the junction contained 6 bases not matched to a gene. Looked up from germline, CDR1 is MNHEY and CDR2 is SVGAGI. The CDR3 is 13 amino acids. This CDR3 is CASSELAGEAQYF. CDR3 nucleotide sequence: TGTGCCAGCAGTGAACTAGCGGGGGAAGCGCAGTACTTC.

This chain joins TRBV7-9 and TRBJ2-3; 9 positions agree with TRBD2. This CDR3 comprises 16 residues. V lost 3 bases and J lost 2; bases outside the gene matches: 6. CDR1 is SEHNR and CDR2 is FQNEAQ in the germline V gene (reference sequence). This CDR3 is CASSFGLATATDTQYF. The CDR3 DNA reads TGTGCCAGCAGCTTCGGACTAGCGACTGCCACAGATACGCAGTATTTT.

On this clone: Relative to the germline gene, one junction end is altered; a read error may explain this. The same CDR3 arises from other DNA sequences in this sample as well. CDR3 sequence: CASSYKGPPSTDTQYF. CDR3 DNA: TGCGCCAGCAGTTACAAAGGGCCCCCTAGCACAGATACGCAGTATTTT. The rearrangement joins TRBV6-5 to TRBJ2-3, with D unresolved. CDR1 is MNHEY, CDR2 SVGAGI, per germline. The CDR3 length is 16 residues.

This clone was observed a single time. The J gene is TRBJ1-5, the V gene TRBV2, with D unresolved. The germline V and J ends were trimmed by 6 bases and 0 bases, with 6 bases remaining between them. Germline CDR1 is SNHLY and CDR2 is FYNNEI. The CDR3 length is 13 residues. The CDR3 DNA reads TGTGCCAGCAGCGGGAGTAGCAATCAGCCCCAGCATTTT. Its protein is CASSGSSNQPQHF.